This TCR beta chain was sequenced during a study of early T cells in non-severe SARS-CoV-2 infection. Unique molecular identifiers (one per individual cDNA molecule) were attached. MiXCR was run by TCRdb on the 5' RACE reads, yielding one entry per CDR3 protein. This table has about 83,000 distinct CDR3 sequences, 8% to 13% appearing once. With regard to this clonotype: What it recognizes is unknown.

Whole-study results and caveats: Matching against VDJdb likely underestimated virus-specific expansions, favoring anti-spike CD8.

The germline CDR1 and CDR2 sequences are GTSNPN and SVGIG (reference sequence). There are 14 residues in the CDR3. Deletions cut 7 bases from V and 4 bases from J, with 17 bases between. The receptor comes from an adult who was a healthcare worker with PCR-confirmed SARS-CoV-2 infection or an uninfected control (not recorded which). The sample consisted of whole blood, taken at baseline. The chain couples TRBV30 to TRBJ2-1; tentatively, D is TRBD2 (6 bases). CDR3: CASHGGGLYNEQFF. In DNA, the CDR3 is TGTGCCTCGCACGGTGGCGGACTATACAATGAGCAGTTCTTC.